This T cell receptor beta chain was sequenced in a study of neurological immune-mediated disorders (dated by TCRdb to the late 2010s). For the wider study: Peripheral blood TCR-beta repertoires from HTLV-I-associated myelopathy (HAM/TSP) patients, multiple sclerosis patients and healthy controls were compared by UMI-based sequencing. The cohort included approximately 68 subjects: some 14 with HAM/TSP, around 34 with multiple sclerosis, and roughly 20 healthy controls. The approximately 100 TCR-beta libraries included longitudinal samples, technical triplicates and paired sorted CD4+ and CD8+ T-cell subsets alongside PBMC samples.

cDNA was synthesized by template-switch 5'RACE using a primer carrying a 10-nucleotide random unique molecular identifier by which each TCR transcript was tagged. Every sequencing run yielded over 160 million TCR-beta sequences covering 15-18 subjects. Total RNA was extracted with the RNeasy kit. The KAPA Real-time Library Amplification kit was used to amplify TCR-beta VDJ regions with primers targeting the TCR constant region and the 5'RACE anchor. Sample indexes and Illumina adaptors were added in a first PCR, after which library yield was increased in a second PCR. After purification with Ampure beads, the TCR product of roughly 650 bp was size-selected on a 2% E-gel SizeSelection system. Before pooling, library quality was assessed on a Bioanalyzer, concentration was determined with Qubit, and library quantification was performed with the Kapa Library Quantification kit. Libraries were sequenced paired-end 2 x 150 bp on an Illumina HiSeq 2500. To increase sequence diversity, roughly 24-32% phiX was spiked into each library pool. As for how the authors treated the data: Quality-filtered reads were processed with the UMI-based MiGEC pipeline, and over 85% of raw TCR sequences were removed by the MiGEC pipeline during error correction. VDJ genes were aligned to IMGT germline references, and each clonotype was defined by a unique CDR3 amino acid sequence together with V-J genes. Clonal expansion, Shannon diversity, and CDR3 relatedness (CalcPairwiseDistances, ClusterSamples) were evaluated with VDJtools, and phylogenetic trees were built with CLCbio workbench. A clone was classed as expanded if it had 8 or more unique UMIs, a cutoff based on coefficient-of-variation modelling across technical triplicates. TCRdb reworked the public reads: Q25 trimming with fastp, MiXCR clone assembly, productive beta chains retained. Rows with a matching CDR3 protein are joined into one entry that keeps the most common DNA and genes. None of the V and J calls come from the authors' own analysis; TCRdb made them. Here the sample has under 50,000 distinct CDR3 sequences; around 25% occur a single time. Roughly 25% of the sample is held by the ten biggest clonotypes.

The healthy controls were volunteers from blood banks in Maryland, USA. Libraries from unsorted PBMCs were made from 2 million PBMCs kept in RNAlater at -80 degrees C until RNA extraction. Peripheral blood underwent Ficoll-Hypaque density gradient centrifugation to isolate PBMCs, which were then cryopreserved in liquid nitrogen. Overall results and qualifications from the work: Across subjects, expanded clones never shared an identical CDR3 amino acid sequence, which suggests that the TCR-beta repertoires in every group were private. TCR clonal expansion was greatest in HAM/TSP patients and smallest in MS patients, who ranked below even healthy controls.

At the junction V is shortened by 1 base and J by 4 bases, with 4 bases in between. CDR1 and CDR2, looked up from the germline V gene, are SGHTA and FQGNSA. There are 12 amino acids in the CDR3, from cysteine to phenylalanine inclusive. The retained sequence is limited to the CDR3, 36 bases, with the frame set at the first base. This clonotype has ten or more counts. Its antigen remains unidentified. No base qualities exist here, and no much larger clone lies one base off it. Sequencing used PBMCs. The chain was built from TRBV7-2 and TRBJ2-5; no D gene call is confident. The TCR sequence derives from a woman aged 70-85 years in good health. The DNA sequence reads TGTGCCAGCAGCTTAGTTAGAGAGACCCAGTACTTC. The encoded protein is CASSLVRETQYF.